The source of this T cell receptor beta chain is a study of blood T cell repertoires in COVID-19. The repertoire was sequenced with immunoSEQ multiplex PCR; TCRdb's copy has only in-frame clones and lacks some. The data hold 100,000 to 150,000 clones, with 75% to 90% observed a single time. Participants were placed into cohorts based on the clinical history they reported. Trimming removed 2 bases at V and 8 bases at J, with 9 bases between. Germline CDR1 is WNHNN and CDR2 is SYGVQD (reference sequence). CDR3 size: 12 residues. The source of this sequence is a woman in her forties or fifties who had recovered from COVID-19. Sequenced material: PBMCs or T cells enriched from blood (not recorded which). The chain links TRBV10-1 to TRBJ1-2; tentatively, D is TRBD1 (5 bases). In nucleotides, the CDR3 is TGCGCCAGCAGTGAGGGGGCCGGAGGCTACACCTTC. This encodes CASSEGAGGYTF.